This TCR beta chain was profiled in a study of CD8+ T cells in alopecia areata. Trimming left V 2 bases short and J 4 bases short, with 11 bases between. Per the germline V gene, CDR1 is GTSNPN and CDR2 is SVGIG (reference sequence). The CDR3 consists of 14 residues. Extracted RNA was reverse transcribed into cDNA, the sequencing template. Profiled with immunoSEQ multiplex PCR; TCRdb holds only in-frame clones, not every one. Of about 180,000 clones detected, almost 65% appear once; the ten largest clones hold roughly 1.7%. The receptor was derived from a human donor with alopecia areata. The sequenced sample was CD4+ T cells sorted from blood, obtained at week 0. The V gene is TRBV30, the J gene TRBJ1-4, with D perhaps TRBD1 (5 bases). As DNA, the CDR3 is TGTGCCTGGAGTTCTCCAGGGTATAATGAAAAACTGTTTTTT. Translation: CAWSSPGYNEKLFF.